This T cell receptor (beta chain) was identified in a study of blood T cell repertoires in COVID-19. Germline V gene data show CDR1 as SNHLY and CDR2 as FYNNEI. V trimming: 3 bases; J trimming: 4 bases; junction bases outside the gene matches: 14. The CDR3 loop spans 19 amino acids. Authors' methods: Cell counts per sample came from amplifying reference gene primers. The data were produced by immunoSEQ multiplex PCR, yet TCRdb's version contains in-frame clones alone and is incomplete. The V and J calls and clone size come from that table; D and trimming were worked out from the DNA. The data hold around 190,000 clones, with around 80% observed a single time.

This receptor was obtained from a human donor in a cohort sampled during active COVID-19. This chain connects TRBV2 to TRBJ1-6; TRBD1 matches 8 bases. The source material was peripheral blood. The CDR3 coding sequence is TGTGCCAGCAGTGAGTGGGACAGGCCTCAATTACGTTATAATTCACCCCTCCACTTT. This encodes CASSEWDRPQLRYNSPLHF.